The present T cell receptor beta chain was sequenced within a study of OX40 agonist ivuxolimab in advanced cancers. Concerning the study at large: Ivuxolimab was an agonistic, fully human IgG2 monoclonal antibody directed against OX40 (CD134), a costimulatory receptor. The purpose of peripheral TCRbeta sequencing was to test whether ivuxolimab changed TCR sequence diversity and led to clonal T-cell expansion. The paper covers the monotherapy dose-escalation part of the phase I ivuxolimab trial, which included N of about 50 patients. Of the approximately 50 dose-escalation patients, hepatocellular carcinoma was present in around 20, melanoma in approximately 15, renal cell carcinoma in 9 and head and neck cancer in 9. Intravenous ivuxolimab was administered to patients every 2 weeks at six dose levels: 0.01, 0.1, 0.3, 1.5, 3 and 10 mg/kg. Three dose-escalation patients achieved partial responses, one with hepatocellular carcinoma and two with cutaneous melanoma. Patients were allowed to have had prior anti-PD-1, anti-PD-L1 or anti-CTLA-4 therapy, and approximately 40% of the dose-escalation patients had been treated with checkpoint inhibitors. The dose-escalation cohort was 80% to 90% male with a mean age of 60 years, ranging from roughly 23 to 79. General conclusions and limits of the study: Low levels of normalized T-cell clonal expansion were also shown by some nonresponding patients. Clonal expansion of both CD4+ and CD8+ blood T cells was observed from baseline to week 6 at doses 0.1 to 3.0 mg/kg. After ivuxolimab, CD8+ T cells had more expanded clones than CD4+ T cells on average. In the 0.1-3.0 mg/kg groups, partial responders were among the patients with the lowest normalized peripheral clonal expansion, particularly in CD8+ T cells. The antigen specificity of the clonally expanded peripheral T cells was not determined.

As regards this clone: Its antigen specificity is not known. The record has no base qualities; no much larger clone is one base away.

From a lookup of the germline V gene, CDR1 and CDR2 are ENHRY and SYGVKD. Relative to germline, V is 3 bases shorter and J is 2 bases shorter, with 11 bases between their ends. Inclusive of the bounding cysteine and phenylalanine, the CDR3 is 14 residues long. The sequence is cut down to CDR3 DNA, 42 bases in frame from base 1. For sequencing of the TCRbeta CDR3 region, genomic DNA was extracted from the sorted cells. The immunoSEQ Assay was used to sequence the TCRbeta CDR3 regions. TCRdb carries this immuneACCESS record with in-frame sequences only. Its versions omit some clonotypes, under half of them owing to an unresolved V gene in the studies checked, with the rest unexplained. The sample contains 45,000 to 55,000 clones, 84% of them found a single time. The ten largest clones represent roughly 1.1% of the sample. The trial excluded patients who had a history of autoimmune disease or who were on systemic immunosuppression. In every dose cohort, peripheral blood was drawn for TCR sequencing at baseline, cycle 4 day 1, and cycle 7 day 1. The samples were taken from a phase I, first-in-human, multicenter, open-label dose-escalation trial of ivuxolimab. Adults with locally advanced or metastatic melanoma, renal cell, hepatocellular, or head and neck squamous cell carcinoma were enrolled in the trial. Before TCR sequencing, CD4+ and CD8+ T cells were separately sorted from peripheral blood.

The clonotype was recovered from an adult with an advanced solid tumor such as melanoma, head and neck, liver or kidney cancer. The sequence is built from TRBV10-3 and TRBJ2-7; TRBD1 is possibly the D segment (6 matching bases). Sequencing used CD4+ or CD8+ T cells sorted from blood, obtained in a trial of the OX40 agonist ivuxolimab. Here is the DNA: TGTGCCATCAGTGAACCCGACAGGACCTACGAGCAGTACTTC. Its coded protein is CAISEPDRTYEQYF.